This TCR beta chain is from a study of T-cell reconstitution after alpha-beta-depleted transplantation in children. This clonotype has at least ten counts. Its antigen is not known. Unique molecular identifiers were used to barcode this TCRbeta library. TCRdb recomputed calls from the PCR reads with MiXCR, one row per CDR3 protein. The data hold nearly 250,000 distinct CDR3 sequences, with 7.5% to 9.5% observed a single time. General observations from the study: At around two months after transplant, the alpha-beta T cells were reportedly derived from several hundred expanded clones that came from non-depleted graft cells. Day-60 TCRbeta diversity that was high in some patients was derived from surviving recipient T cells and thymic progenitors. By one year post-transplant, T-cell counts and diversity largely arose from T cells that were newly produced.

Germline V gene data show CDR1 as SGHVS and CDR2 as FNYEAQ. This CDR3 region has 17 residues. V lost 5 bases to trimming and J lost 3 bases; unmatched junction nucleotides: 12. The receptor was derived from a male patient between 10 and 17 years old who had a stem cell transplant for acute lymphoblastic leukemia, so the T cells may come from the graft donor. The sample consisted of PBMCs, mostly from graft donor cells, taken 180 days after TCRalphabeta/CD19-depleted stem cell transplant. This chain links TRBV7-6 with TRBJ1-4; 7 bases fit TRBD1. The CDR3 sequence: CASSPSQRGTANEKLFF. The CDR3 coding sequence is TGTGCCAGCAGCCCGAGCCAACGCGGGACAGCTAATGAAAAACTGTTTTTT.